The rows below give T cell receptor beta chains drawn from one sample of a study of T cell responses to AZD1222 COVID-19 vaccine. Libraries were prepared by immunoSEQ multiplex PCR; TCRdb keeps only in-frame clonotypes and omits some of them. The table has more than 140,000 clones, under 95% seen once. Source: peripheral blood, taken on day 0 of AZD1222 vaccination. The receptor source for this set is an adult in good health. Both conserved end residues are part of each CDR3. Each record gives: J gene, CDR3 length, D gene, V gene, clone size, CDR3 DNA, CDR3 protein. The D gene is left open where the match is weak. Size is omitted from some rows. Given values are once, few, many or a class for expanded clones.

j_call: TRBJ2-7; cdr3_length: 12; d_call: .; v_call: TRBV29-1; clone_size: .; cdr3_nt: TGCAGCGTTGAATCACAAGATTACGAGCAGTACTTC; cdr3_aa: CSVESQDYEQYF
j_call: TRBJ2-3; cdr3_length: 16; d_call: TRBD2; v_call: TRBV13; clone_size: .; cdr3_nt: TGTGCCAGCAGCGGGCCGGGACTAGCGGACACAGATACGCAGTATTTT; cdr3_aa: CASSGPGLADTDTQYF
j_call: TRBJ1-5; cdr3_length: 13; d_call: TRBD1; v_call: TRBV6-6; clone_size: .; cdr3_nt: TGTGCCAGCAGTTACCAGGGGGGTCAGCCCCAGCATTTT; cdr3_aa: CASSYQGGQPQHF
j_call: TRBJ2-1; cdr3_length: 16; d_call: .; v_call: TRBV5-1; clone_size: .; cdr3_nt: TGCGCCAGCAGCTTGGGAGGGGCGGGCTCCTACAATGAGCAGTTCTTC; cdr3_aa: CASSLGGAGSYNEQFF
j_call: TRBJ2-5; cdr3_length: 18; d_call: TRBD2; v_call: TRBV11-2; clone_size: once; cdr3_nt: TGTGCCAGCAGCCCTACCACTGCACTAGCGGGACTTCGTGGTACCCAGTACTTC; cdr3_aa: CASSPTTALAGLRGTQYF
j_call: TRBJ1-1; cdr3_length: 14; d_call: .; v_call: TRBV6-1; clone_size: .; cdr3_nt: TGTGCCAGCAGTGATGGATGGGGAAACACTGAAGCTTTCTTT; cdr3_aa: CASSDGWGNTEAFF
j_call: TRBJ2-1; cdr3_length: 15; d_call: .; v_call: TRBV28; clone_size: .; cdr3_nt: TGTGCCAGCGGGGAGTATGAGACTACGTTTAATGAGCAGTTCTTC; cdr3_aa: CASGEYETTFNEQFF
j_call: TRBJ2-7; cdr3_length: 12; d_call: TRBD1; v_call: TRBV28; clone_size: .; cdr3_nt: TGTGCCAGCAGTCAAACAGGGGGCGAGCAGTACTTC; cdr3_aa: CASSQTGGEQYF
j_call: TRBJ2-3; cdr3_length: 15; d_call: .; v_call: TRBV4-1; clone_size: .; cdr3_nt: TGCGCCAGCAGCCAGCAAACAGGGTACTTGGATACGCAGTATTTT; cdr3_aa: CASSQQTGYLDTQYF
j_call: TRBJ1-5; cdr3_length: 19; d_call: TRBD1; v_call: TRBV3-1/TRBV3-2; clone_size: .; cdr3_nt: TGTGCCAGCAGCCAAGCCCCCGGGACAGGGGAGGTTAGCAATCAGCCCCAGCATTTT; cdr3_aa: CASSQAPGTGEVSNQPQHF
j_call: TRBJ2-3; cdr3_length: 13; d_call: .; v_call: TRBV2; clone_size: .; cdr3_nt: TGTGCCAGCAACGGGGAAGTCACAGATACGCAGTATTTT; cdr3_aa: CASNGEVTDTQYF
j_call: TRBJ1-5; cdr3_length: 17; d_call: TRBD1; v_call: TRBV19; clone_size: few; cdr3_nt: TGTGCCAGTAGTATAGTCGGAGGACAGGGTAGCAATCAGCCCCAGCATTTT; cdr3_aa: CASSIVGGQGSNQPQHF
j_call: TRBJ1-6; cdr3_length: 15; d_call: .; v_call: TRBV15; clone_size: once; cdr3_nt: TGTGCCACCAGCGGGGGAAGCTCCTATAATTCACCCCTCCACTTT; cdr3_aa: CATSGGSSYNSPLHF
j_call: TRBJ1-1; cdr3_length: 14; d_call: TRBD1; v_call: TRBV18; clone_size: .; cdr3_nt: TGTGCCAGCTCACCATACGAGGACAGGGTTCGGGCTTTCTTT; cdr3_aa: CASSPYEDRVRAFF
j_call: TRBJ1-5; cdr3_length: 15; d_call: .; v_call: TRBV4-2; clone_size: .; cdr3_nt: TGTGCCAGCAGCCAAGAACCTAGGGGCTATCAGCCCCAGCATTTT; cdr3_aa: CASSQEPRGYQPQHF
j_call: TRBJ2-7; cdr3_length: 12; d_call: TRBD1; v_call: TRBV28; clone_size: .; cdr3_nt: TGTGCCAGCAGTCCTACACAGGGGGTGCAGTACTTC; cdr3_aa: CASSPTQGVQYF
j_call: TRBJ2-1; cdr3_length: 14; d_call: .; v_call: TRBV3-1/TRBV3-2; clone_size: few; cdr3_nt: TGTGCCAGCAACCAGAGGGGAACCTACAATGAGCAGTTCTTC; cdr3_aa: CASNQRGTYNEQFF
j_call: TRBJ2-1; cdr3_length: 15; d_call: TRBD2; v_call: TRBV6-2/TRBV6-3; clone_size: .; cdr3_nt: TGTGCCAGCACCCCCGGGACTAGCGGGTCCCTCGAGCAGTTCTTC; cdr3_aa: CASTPGTSGSLEQFF
j_call: TRBJ1-4; cdr3_length: 16; d_call: .; v_call: TRBV7-9; clone_size: .; cdr3_nt: TGTGCCAGCAGCTTAGCGTCCCAGGGAGGCATTGAAAAACTGTTTTTT; cdr3_aa: CASSLASQGGIEKLFF
j_call: TRBJ1-5; cdr3_length: 13; d_call: TRBD1; v_call: TRBV30; clone_size: .; cdr3_nt: TGTGCCTGGAGTCTAACGGGACAGTCGCCCCAGCATTTT; cdr3_aa: CAWSLTGQSPQHF
j_call: TRBJ2-1; cdr3_length: 15; d_call: TRBD1; v_call: TRBV19; clone_size: .; cdr3_nt: TGTGCCAGTAGACCCAGGGGGAACAAGGCCGATGAGCAGTTCTTC; cdr3_aa: CASRPRGNKADEQFF
j_call: TRBJ1-6; cdr3_length: 16; d_call: TRBD1; v_call: TRBV27; clone_size: .; cdr3_nt: TGTGCCAGCAGTTCAGGGGGTGGCTCCTATAATTCACCCCTCCACTTT; cdr3_aa: CASSSGGGSYNSPLHF
j_call: TRBJ2-6; cdr3_length: 15; d_call: .; v_call: TRBV5-5; clone_size: .; cdr3_nt: TGTGCCAGCAGTCGCACAGACCGTGGGGCCAACGTCCTGACTTTC; cdr3_aa: CASSRTDRGANVLTF
j_call: TRBJ1-5; cdr3_length: 13; d_call: .; v_call: TRBV6-2/TRBV6-3; clone_size: .; cdr3_nt: TGTGCCAGCAGTTACCACTCTCGTCAGCCCCAGCATTTT; cdr3_aa: CASSYHSRQPQHF
j_call: TRBJ2-6; cdr3_length: 18; d_call: .; v_call: TRBV15; clone_size: .; cdr3_nt: TGTGCCACCAGCAGAGATACCATGGACAGCTCTGGGGCCAACGTCCTGACTTTC; cdr3_aa: CATSRDTMDSSGANVLTF
j_call: TRBJ2-7; cdr3_length: 18; d_call: TRBD1; v_call: TRBV12-5; clone_size: .; cdr3_nt: TGTGCTAGTGGTCCGTTCCCCCCGGGACAGGACAAATCCTACGAGCAGTACTTC; cdr3_aa: CASGPFPPGQDKSYEQYF
j_call: TRBJ2-7; cdr3_length: 12; d_call: .; v_call: TRBV18; clone_size: .; cdr3_nt: TGTGCCAGCTCACTGGACCGGTACGAGCAGTACTTC; cdr3_aa: CASSLDRYEQYF
j_call: TRBJ1-5; cdr3_length: 16; d_call: .; v_call: TRBV5-5; clone_size: .; cdr3_nt: TGTGCCAGCAGCTTATTGGGACCTGGGGAAAATCAGCCCCAGCATTTT; cdr3_aa: CASSLLGPGENQPQHF
j_call: TRBJ2-7; cdr3_length: 13; d_call: TRBD1; v_call: TRBV15; clone_size: .; cdr3_nt: TGTGCCACCAGCAGTACTTTCGGGACAGGGCTGTACTTC; cdr3_aa: CATSSTFGTGLYF
j_call: TRBJ2-2; cdr3_length: 12; d_call: .; v_call: TRBV28; clone_size: .; cdr3_nt: TGTGCCAGCTACAGGGTCACCGGGGAGCTGTTTTTT; cdr3_aa: CASYRVTGELFF
j_call: TRBJ1-3; cdr3_length: 16; d_call: .; v_call: TRBV28; clone_size: .; cdr3_nt: TGTGCCAGCAGTTTATGGGGCAGGGCCTCTGGAAACACCATATATTTT; cdr3_aa: CASSLWGRASGNTIYF
j_call: TRBJ2-1; cdr3_length: 15; d_call: .; v_call: TRBV9; clone_size: .; cdr3_nt: TGTGCCAGCAGCCCGACTAGTAACTCCTACAATGAGCAGTTCTTC; cdr3_aa: CASSPTSNSYNEQFF
j_call: TRBJ1-4; cdr3_length: 14; d_call: .; v_call: TRBV30; clone_size: .; cdr3_nt: TGTGCCTCCCCGGGAGTGGGGGGGAGAGAAAAACTGTTTTTT; cdr3_aa: CASPGVGGREKLFF
j_call: TRBJ1-3; cdr3_length: 12; d_call: .; v_call: TRBV28; clone_size: .; cdr3_nt: TGTGCCAGCAGTCCGAATAGAGACACCATATATTTT; cdr3_aa: CASSPNRDTIYF
j_call: TRBJ2-1; cdr3_length: 13; d_call: .; v_call: TRBV6-2/TRBV6-3; clone_size: .; cdr3_nt: TGTGCCAGCAGTTACTCGATGAACAATGAGCAGTTCTTC; cdr3_aa: CASSYSMNNEQFF
j_call: TRBJ2-7; cdr3_length: 15; d_call: .; v_call: TRBV4-1; clone_size: .; cdr3_nt: TGCGCCAGCAGCCAAGGGGGGCGGGGACCCTCCGGGCAGTACTTC; cdr3_aa: CASSQGGRGPSGQYF
j_call: TRBJ2-1; cdr3_length: 13; d_call: .; v_call: TRBV10-1; clone_size: once; cdr3_nt: TGCGCCAGCAGTGAAGACGAGTACAATGAGCAGTTCTTC; cdr3_aa: CASSEDEYNEQFF
j_call: TRBJ1-6; cdr3_length: 15; d_call: .; v_call: TRBV7-8; clone_size: .; cdr3_nt: TGTGCCAGCAGCTTAGCCGTTGGGGGAAATTCACCCCTCCACTTT; cdr3_aa: CASSLAVGGNSPLHF
j_call: TRBJ1-1; cdr3_length: 14; d_call: .; v_call: TRBV28; clone_size: .; cdr3_nt: TGTGCCAGCAGCCGGACGGTTTTGAACACTGAAGCTTTCTTT; cdr3_aa: CASSRTVLNTEAFF
j_call: TRBJ2-3; cdr3_length: 17; d_call: TRBD2; v_call: TRBV28; clone_size: once; cdr3_nt: TGTGCCAGCAGTTTATCTGCCGGGGGGGCTAGCACAGATACGCAGTATTTT; cdr3_aa: CASSLSAGGASTDTQYF
j_call: TRBJ2-7; cdr3_length: 14; d_call: .; v_call: TRBV18; clone_size: .; cdr3_nt: TGTGCCAGCTCTCTCGGTGTAGTCTCCTACGAGCAGTACTTC; cdr3_aa: CASSLGVVSYEQYF
j_call: TRBJ2-1; cdr3_length: 15; d_call: TRBD2; v_call: TRBV19; clone_size: .; cdr3_nt: TGTGCCAGTAGATCGGCTAGCGGGAGTTTCGCTGAGCAGTTCTTC; cdr3_aa: CASRSASGSFAEQFF
j_call: TRBJ2-7; cdr3_length: 14; d_call: TRBD2; v_call: TRBV27; clone_size: .; cdr3_nt: TGTGCCAGCAGACGGACTAGCGGCCCCTACGAGCAGTACTTC; cdr3_aa: CASRRTSGPYEQYF
j_call: TRBJ1-5; cdr3_length: 17; d_call: .; v_call: TRBV21-1; clone_size: .; cdr3_nt: TGTGCCAGCAGCAAAGGTTGGGACAAAACTAGCAATCAGCCCCAGCATTTT; cdr3_aa: CASSKGWDKTSNQPQHF
j_call: TRBJ1-5; cdr3_length: 17; d_call: TRBD1; v_call: TRBV28; clone_size: .; cdr3_nt: TGTGCCAGCAGTTTAAGATACGGGACAGGGCCAGGTCAGCCCCAGCATTTT; cdr3_aa: CASSLRYGTGPGQPQHF
j_call: TRBJ2-5; cdr3_length: 15; d_call: TRBD2; v_call: TRBV15; clone_size: few; cdr3_nt: TGTGCCACCAGCAAGCGGACTAGCGTAATAGAGACCCAGTACTTC; cdr3_aa: CATSKRTSVIETQYF
j_call: TRBJ2-5; cdr3_length: 16; d_call: .; v_call: TRBV7-9; clone_size: .; cdr3_nt: TGTGCCAGCAGCTTAGGAGGGACACCTCGCCGAGAGACCCAGTACTTC; cdr3_aa: CASSLGGTPRRETQYF
j_call: TRBJ1-2; cdr3_length: 15; d_call: .; v_call: TRBV21-1; clone_size: .; cdr3_nt: TGTGCCAGCAGCAAAGTAGCAGCCAAATCCTATGGCTACACCTTC; cdr3_aa: CASSKVAAKSYGYTF
j_call: TRBJ2-7; cdr3_length: 16; d_call: .; v_call: TRBV6-2/TRBV6-3; clone_size: .; cdr3_nt: TGTGCCAGCAGTGACGCTAGGATCCATACCTCCTACGAGCAGTACTTC; cdr3_aa: CASSDARIHTSYEQYF
j_call: TRBJ1-3; cdr3_length: 13; d_call: .; v_call: TRBV9; clone_size: once; cdr3_nt: TGTGCCAGCCGCGCCACGTCCGGAAACACCATATATTTT; cdr3_aa: CASRATSGNTIYF
j_call: TRBJ2-7; cdr3_length: 11; d_call: .; v_call: TRBV28; clone_size: .; cdr3_nt: TGTGCCAGCAGTACCCCCTACGAGCAGTACTTC; cdr3_aa: CASSTPYEQYF